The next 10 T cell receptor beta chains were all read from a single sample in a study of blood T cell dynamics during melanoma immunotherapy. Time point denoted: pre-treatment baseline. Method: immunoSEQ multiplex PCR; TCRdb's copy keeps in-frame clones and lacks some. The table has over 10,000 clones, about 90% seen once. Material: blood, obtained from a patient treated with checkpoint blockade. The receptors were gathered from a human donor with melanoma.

The CDR3 protein is CASSAGNTGFDTEAFF. Written as DNA, the CDR3 is TGTGCCAGCAGCGCAGGTAATACAGGGTTCGACACTGAAGCTTTCTTT. This chain joins TRBV9 and TRBJ1-1, with D maybe TRBD1 (6 bases). Germline CDR1 SGDLS, CDR2 YYNGEE. Trimming pared 3 bases from V and 3 bases from J, leaving 18 bases between. CDR3 size: 16 residues.

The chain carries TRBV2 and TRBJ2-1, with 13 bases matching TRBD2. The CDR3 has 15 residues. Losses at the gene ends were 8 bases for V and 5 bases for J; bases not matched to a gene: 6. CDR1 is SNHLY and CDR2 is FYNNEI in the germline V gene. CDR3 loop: CASRGLAGENNEQFF. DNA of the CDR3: TGTGCCAGCCGAGGACTAGCGGGAGAGAACAATGAGCAGTTCTTC.

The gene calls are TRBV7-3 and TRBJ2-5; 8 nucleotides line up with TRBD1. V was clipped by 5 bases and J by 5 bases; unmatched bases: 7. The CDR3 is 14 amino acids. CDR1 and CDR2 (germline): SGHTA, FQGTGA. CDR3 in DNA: TGTGCCAGCAGCGCAGGGGGCGCGGGGGAGACCCAGTACTTC. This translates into CASSAGGAGETQYF.

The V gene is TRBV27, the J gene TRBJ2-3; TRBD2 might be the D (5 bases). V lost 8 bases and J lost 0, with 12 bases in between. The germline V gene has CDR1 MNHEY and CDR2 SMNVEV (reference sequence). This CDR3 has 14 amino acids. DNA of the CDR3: TGTGCCAGCCGGGGAATCCCTAGCACAGATACGCAGTATTTT. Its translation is CASRGIPSTDTQYF.

CDR3 sequence: CASSPSVADTQYF. The CDR3 DNA sequence: TGTGCCAGCTCGCCCTCAGTGGCAGATACGCAGTATTTT. The rearrangement links TRBV18 to TRBJ2-3; D is ambiguous. The V and J ends lost 6 bases and 4 bases respectively, with 11 bases between them. Germline V gives CDR1 KGHSH, CDR2 LQKENI. This CDR3 has 13 amino acids.

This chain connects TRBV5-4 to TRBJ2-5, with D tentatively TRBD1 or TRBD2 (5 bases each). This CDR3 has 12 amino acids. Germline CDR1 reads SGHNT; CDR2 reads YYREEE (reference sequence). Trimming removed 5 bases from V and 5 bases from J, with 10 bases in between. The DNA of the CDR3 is TGTGCCAGCAGGCAGGGAGTGGAGACCCAGTACTTC. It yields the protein CASRQGVETQYF.

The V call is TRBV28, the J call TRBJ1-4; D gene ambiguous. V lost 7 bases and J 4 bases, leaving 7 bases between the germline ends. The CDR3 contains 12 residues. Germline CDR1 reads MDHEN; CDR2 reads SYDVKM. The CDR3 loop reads CASTSHNEKLFF. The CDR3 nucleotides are TGTGCCAGCACCAGTCATAATGAAAAACTGTTTTTT.

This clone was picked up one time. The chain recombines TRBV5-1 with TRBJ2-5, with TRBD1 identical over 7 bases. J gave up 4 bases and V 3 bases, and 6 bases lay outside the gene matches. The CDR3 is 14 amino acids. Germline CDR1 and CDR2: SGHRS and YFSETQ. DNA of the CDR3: TGCGCCAGCAGCTCCCAGGGGGTACGAGAGACCCAGTACTTC. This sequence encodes CASSSQGVRETQYF.

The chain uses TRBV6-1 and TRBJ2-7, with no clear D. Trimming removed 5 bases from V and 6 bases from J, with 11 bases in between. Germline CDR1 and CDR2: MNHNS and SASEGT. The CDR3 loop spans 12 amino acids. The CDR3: CASSFYSGEQYF. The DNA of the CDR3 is TGTGCCAGCAGTTTTTACTCGGGCGAGCAGTACTTC.

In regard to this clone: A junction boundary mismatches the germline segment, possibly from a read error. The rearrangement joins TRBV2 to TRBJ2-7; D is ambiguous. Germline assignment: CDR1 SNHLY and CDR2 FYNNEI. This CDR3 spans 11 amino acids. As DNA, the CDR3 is TGTGCCAGCAGTCAGTTACCGAAGCCCATCTTC. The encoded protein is CASSQLPKPIF.